This is a list of T cell receptor beta chains from one sample in a study of blood T cell repertoires in COVID-19. Here immunoSEQ multiplex PCR was the method, and the copy in TCRdb shows in-frame clones only, minus some. The profile shows 190,000 or so clones, 86% of them singletons. The specimen was PBMCs or T cells enriched from blood (not recorded which). Receptor source: a woman aged 25 to 39 who had recovered from COVID-19. The CDR3 runs from the conserved cysteine through the conserved F or W.

V gene,CDR3 protein
TRBV28,CASNEGGVTDTQYF
TRBV29-1,CSANRGSTDTQYF
TRBV18,CASSHGQLYNEQFF
TRBV5-1,CASSLGDFQNYGYTF
TRBV3-1/TRBV3-2,CASSSRTQGEKLFF
TRBV9,CASSAKGQGAGEQYF
TRBV20-1,CSASHGRATEAFF
TRBV5-8,CASSPRTDTQYF
TRBV21-1,CASSFASTYEQYF
TRBV19,CASSIGGGSPLHF
TRBV10-2,CASRGQGSDTQYF
TRBV29-1,CSVAFYDRSGTDTQYF
TRBV6-6,CASSRSTGGPGNTIYF
TRBV25-1,CASSRDRSSPLHF
TRBV28,CASSPDRDISYEQYF
TRBV9,CASSVEMGAVDTGELFF
TRBV23-1,CASSQSGDTTNTGELFF
TRBV30,CAWSPEREVYEQYF
TRBV11-2,CASSSGGGLSYNEQFF
TRBV24-1,CATSQGLAVQETQYF
TRBV2,CASRLAGKYEQYF
TRBV7-9,CASSSNQGPPRNTIYF
TRBV7-2,CASSLDSLFKDTQYF
TRBV7-8,CASSARALNTGELFF
TRBV10-1,CAIPARQGGNEQFF
TRBV5-6,CASTKGDRGQNGYTF
TRBV6-5,CASSRTGGLAGYTF
TRBV7-7,CASSFFRTGELFF
TRBV14,CASSIQGYETQYF
TRBV14,CASSQVTSGLRDTQYF
TRBV27,CASSWSGSYTDTQYF
TRBV28,CASSPSSGETYEQYF
TRBV27,CASSLSGDRGSADTQYF
TRBV2,CASSGSPHGTSYEQYF
TRBV5-5,CASTYGSRSGYTF
TRBV27,CASSLAPRTPVSYEQYF
TRBV6-5,CASSYAGQGGETQYF
TRBV14,CASSYDNHGETQYF
TRBV28,CASSLKFLRETQYF
TRBV24-1,CATSDRRLAGVGDTQYF
TRBV7-8,CASSLADSSYEQYF
TRBV27,CASSSGGADVYGYTF
TRBV27,CASSSGTGEETQYF
TRBV6-6,CASSYGQDGDGELFF
TRBV7-3,CASSPRRASYNEQFF
TRBV10-1,CASSESRTGVLTQYF
TRBV11-3,CASSLVSGLASLGTSEQYF